Presented here are 30 T cell receptor beta chains from one specimen sequenced in a study of shared clonotypes between healthy human individuals. Selected positively for CCR7 and CD45RO-negative, naive CD8 cells excluded terminally differentiated effector memory CD45RA+ cells. Repertoires were generated with immunoSEQ multiplex PCR, while TCRdb's copy carries only in-frame clones and drops some. The table records some 2.1 million clones, around 93% of them present only once. Sample: naive CD8+ T cells from PBMCs. These receptors were collected from a man between 18 and 29 years old in good health. Some clones in this sample may be carry-over from other donors' samples.

With regard to this clone: A junction boundary mismatches the germline segment, possibly from a read error. V is TRBV7-9 and J is TRBJ2-7; 9 positions agree with TRBD1. This CDR3 is 11 amino acids long. Germline values: CDR1 SEHNR, CDR2 FQNEAQ (reference sequence). In nucleotides, the CDR3 is TGTGCCAGCAGCCCGGGGACAGGGTACGTCTTC. Protein product: CASSPGTGYVF. Together with reference TRBV7-9 and TRBJ2-7, the CDR3 gives the full variable domain: DTGVSQNPRHKITKRGQNVTFRCDPISEHNRLYWYRQTLGQGPEFLTYFQNEAQLEKSRLLSDRFSAERPKGSFSTLEIQRTEQGDSAMYLCASSPGTGYVFGPGTRLTVT.

This chain uses TRBV9 with TRBJ1-1; a possible D gene is TRBD1 (5 bases). Trimming removed 4 bases at V and 1 base at J, with 23 bases between. CDR1 SGDLS and CDR2 YYNGEE come from the germline V gene. The CDR3 length is 18 residues. CDR3 sequence reads: CASSSRPGGGVANTEAFF. The CDR3 bases are TGTGCCAGCAGCTCCCGCCCGGGTGGGGGGGTGGCGAACACTGAAGCTTTCTTT.

The rearrangement links TRBV9 to TRBJ2-7, with 12 bases fitting TRBD2. The CDR3 runs 15 residues. Germline CDR1 reads SGDLS; CDR2 reads YYNGEE. The V segment lost 4 bases and the J segment 4 bases; nucleotides outside the gene matches: 6. CDR3 sequence reads: CASSPGLAGIYEQYF. The CDR3 region has the DNA TGTGCCAGCAGCCCGGGACTAGCGGGTATATACGAGCAGTACTTC.

The V gene is TRBV5-6, the J gene TRBJ2-1; no firm D call. In germline, CDR1 is SGHDT, CDR2 YYEEEE. The CDR3 runs to 12 residues. The V end was cut by 3 bases, the J end by 6 bases, with 7 bases between. The CDR3 bases are TGTGCCAGCAGCTCCCCCCTCAATGAGCAGTTCTTC. Its translation: CASSSPLNEQFF. Looking up the rest from reference TRBV5-6 and TRBJ2-1 gives the full variable domain: DAGVTQSPTHLIKTRGQQVTLRCSPKSGHDTVSWYQQALGQGPQFIFQYYEEEERQRGNFPDRFSGHQFPNYSSELNVNALLLGDSALYLCASSSPLNEQFFGPGTRLTVL.

J is TRBJ2-5 and V is TRBV4-3, with 11 bases aligning to TRBD2. CDR1 and CDR2 from the germline V gene are LGHNA and YSLEER. The ends lost 5 bases at V and 2 bases at J; junction bases unmatched: 13. The CDR3 sequence is 18 residues long. The CDR3 region is CASSGSVAGLAAQETQYF. DNA for the CDR3: TGCGCCAGCAGCGGATCAGTCGCGGGACTAGCGGCACAAGAGACCCAGTACTTC.

The chain links TRBV11-2 to TRBJ2-3; maybe TRBD2 (5 bases). The CDR3 sequence is 14 residues long. The germline gives CDR1 SGHAT, CDR2 FQNNGV. Trimming cost V 5 bases and J 8 bases, with 17 bases left between them. The CDR3 DNA follows: TGTGCCAGCAGCGCTGAGTCGGCCCGGGGTACGCAGTATTTT. It specifies CASSAESARGTQYF.

Worth noting for this clone: Other DNA variants within this sample encode the same CDR3. The V call is TRBV6-1, the J call TRBJ2-7; D possibly matches TRBD1 or TRBD2 (5 bases each). The CDR3 has 13 amino acids. Germline V lookup: CDR1 MNHNS, CDR2 SASEGT. Deletions cut 2 bases from V and 3 bases from J, with 8 bases between. The CDR3 bases are TGTGCCAGCAGTGAACAGAGGGGCTACGAGCAGTACTTC. It specifies CASSEQRGYEQYF.

This rearrangement joins TRBV28 to TRBJ2-7, with 10 positions matching TRBD1. V dropped 6 bases and J dropped 6; count of bases not matched to a gene: 5. Looked up from germline, CDR1 is MDHEN and CDR2 is SYDVKM. This CDR3 has 13 residues. CDR3 amino acids: CASRGDRGSEQYF. The CDR3 bases are TGTGCCAGCAGGGGGGACAGGGGAAGCGAGCAGTACTTC.

The genes are TRBV28 and TRBJ2-4, with a possible D match to TRBD1 (5 bases). V was trimmed by 8 bases and J by 0 bases, leaving 8 bases between them. The length of the CDR3 is 13 residues. Germline V gives CDR1 MDHEN, CDR2 SYDVKM. CDR3 residues: CASGQGAKNIQYF. CDR3 DNA: TGTGCCAGCGGGCAGGGAGCCAAAAACATTCAGTACTTC. Filled out from reference TRBV28 and TRBJ2-4, the complete variable domain reads DVKVTQSSRYLVKRTGEKVFLECVQDMDHENMFWYRQDPGLGLRLIYFSYDVKMKEKGDIPEGYSVSREKKERFSLILESASTNQTSMYLCASGQGAKNIQYFGAGTRLSVL.

Of note for this clone: Additional DNA sequences in this sample encode the identical CDR3. V is TRBV7-9 and J is TRBJ2-7, with 7 bases fitting TRBD1. CDR1 and CDR2 (germline): SEHNR, FQNEAQ (reference sequence). This CDR3 spans 14 amino acids. J lost 2 bases, V lost 3 bases, and 4 bases had no gene match. CDR3 sequence reads: CASSFPGQTYEQYF. In DNA form, the CDR3 reads TGTGCCAGCAGCTTCCCGGGACAGACCTACGAGCAGTACTTC.

This clone was found once. The chain couples TRBV9 to TRBJ2-6, with D unclear. V was trimmed by 0 bases and J by 0 bases, leaving 7 bases between them. The CDR3 totals 16 residues. CDR1 and CDR2 from the germline V gene are SGDLS and YYNGEE. CDR3 region: CASSVDVDSGANVLTF. The CDR3 region has the DNA TGTGCCAGCAGCGTAGACGTAGACTCTGGGGCCAACGTCCTGACTTTC.

The chain is built from TRBV27 and TRBJ1-4; D not resolved. The V end was cut by 7 bases, the J end by 0 bases, with 12 bases between. This CDR3 is 15 amino acids long. The germline V gene has CDR1 MNHEY and CDR2 SMNVEV (reference sequence). CDR3 loop: CASTYHFPTNEKLFF. DNA of the CDR3: TGTGCCAGCACTTACCACTTCCCAACTAATGAAAAACTGTTTTTT.

The chain recombines TRBV19 with TRBJ2-3; 8 nucleotides align to TRBD2. This CDR3 region has 16 residues. V was clipped by 1 base and J by 1 base; unmatched bases: 4. The V gene's germline CDR1 is LNHDA and CDR2 SQIVND (reference sequence). The CDR3 is CASSIGREVGTDTQYF. The CDR3 DNA reads as TGTGCCAGTAGTATAGGGCGGGAGGTTGGCACAGATACGCAGTATTTT.

As for this clone: Different DNA sequences within this sample yield the same CDR3. The V call is TRBV9, the J call TRBJ2-6; no definite D call. This CDR3 is 15 amino acids long. Germline CDR1 reads SGDLS; CDR2 reads YYNGEE. Deletions cut 0 bases from V and 2 bases from J, with 6 bases between. The CDR3 coding sequence is TGTGCCAGCAGCGTAGGAAGGGCTGGGGCCAACGTCCTGACTTTC. It yields the protein CASSVGRAGANVLTF.

The rearrangement links TRBV29-1 to TRBJ2-7; D not certain. Germline CDR1 reads SQVTM; CDR2 reads ANQGSEA. CDR3 length: 12 amino acids. The germline V and J ends were trimmed by 4 bases and 7 bases, with 14 bases remaining between them. CDR3 sequence reads: CSVVGPLGEQYF. In DNA form, the CDR3 reads TGCAGCGTTGTCGGACCTTTGGGGGAGCAGTACTTC.

The V call is TRBV11-2, the J call TRBJ2-1; D assignment may be TRBD1 or TRBD2 (7 bases each). CDR1 and CDR2 (germline): SGHAT, FQNNGV. The CDR3 runs 17 residues. Deletions cut 0 bases from V and 10 bases from J, with 22 bases between. The DNA for the CDR3 is TGTGCCAGCAGCTTAGAAGTTATAACAGGGGTGGGACTAGAGCAGTTCTTC. It specifies CASSLEVITGVGLEQFF.

This clone was picked up one time. At the DNA level, this CDR3 is encoded by other sequences in the same sample as well. The V call is TRBV28, the J call TRBJ2-2; possible D gene TRBD1, 6 bases. Germline loops: CDR1 MDHEN, CDR2 SYDVKM. Deletions cut 6 bases from V and 1 base from J, with 9 bases between. CDR3 length: 14 amino acids. The chain's CDR3 is CASSLTGNTGELFF. CDR3 in DNA: TGTGCCAGCAGCCTGACAGGGAACACCGGGGAGCTGTTTTTT.

V is TRBV5-6 and J is TRBJ1-1; D may be TRBD1 (5 bases). There are 16 residues in the CDR3. Trimming took off 3 bases at V and 6 bases at J, with 21 bases between the two ends. The germline V gene has CDR1 SGHDT and CDR2 YYEEEE. This CDR3 is CASSSTWREGPPEAFF. DNA of the CDR3: TGTGCCAGCAGCTCCACCTGGAGGGAGGGGCCTCCTGAAGCTTTCTTT.

This clone occurred once. The CDR3 bases are TGCGCCAGCAGCCAAGATCCATCCGGGACTAGCGCCTCCTACGAGCAGTACTTC. Translated: CASSQDPSGTSASYEQYF. The chain links TRBV4-1 to TRBJ2-7; 10 positions match TRBD2. With V trimmed by 0 bases and J by 0 bases, 8 bases remained unmatched. The CDR3 is 18 residues long. Germline assignment: CDR1 MGHRA and CDR2 YSYEKL.

This sequence joins TRBV7-9 and TRBJ2-7, with 12 bases aligning to TRBD2. V shed 2 bases, J shed 3 bases, and the junction held 8 bases outside the gene matches. This CDR3 is built from 17 residues. Germline CDR1 reads SEHNR; CDR2 reads FQNEAQ (reference sequence). The DNA of the CDR3 is TGTGCCAGCAGCTTATCAGCGCTAGCGGGAGGGGACTACGAGCAGTACTTC. Amino acids: CASSLSALAGGDYEQYF. The variable domain in full, completed from reference TRBV7-9 and TRBJ2-7, reads DTGVSQNPRHKITKRGQNVTFRCDPISEHNRLYWYRQTLGQGPEFLTYFQNEAQLEKSRLLSDRFSAERPKGSFSTLEIQRTEQGDSAMYLCASSLSALAGGDYEQYFGPGTRLTVT.

CDR3 bases: TGTGCCAGCAGCGGAGGGGGACAGAGATATCAGCCCCAGCATTTT. Residues: CASSGGGQRYQPQHF. The chain couples TRBV9 to TRBJ1-5, with 7 positions matching TRBD1. After removal of 3 bases from V and 5 bases from J, the junction contained 8 bases not matched to a gene. The germline gives CDR1 SGDLS, CDR2 YYNGEE. The CDR3 is 15 amino acids.

This rearrangement joins TRBV7-9 to TRBJ1-5; possibly TRBD1 for D (5 bases). The CDR3 consists of 14 residues. Germline V gene data show CDR1 as SEHNR and CDR2 as FQNEAQ (reference sequence). V was clipped by 5 bases and J by 10 bases, with 18 bases between them. The CDR3 here is CASSLTGPAPPQHF. The CDR3 nucleotides are TGTGCCAGCAGCCTCACAGGTCCCGCTCCTCCCCAGCATTTT.

Note on this clone: This same CDR3 is encoded by further DNA sequences in the sample. The chain uses TRBV6-5 and TRBJ2-1, with 10 nucleotides matching TRBD2. Germline-derived CDR1 and CDR2 are MNHEY and SVGAGI. This CDR3 comprises 15 residues. V trimming: 5 bases; J trimming: 3 bases; junction bases outside the gene matches: 4. The CDR3 sequence: CASSPGTSVYNEQFF. The CDR3 coding sequence is TGTGCCAGCAGTCCCGGGACTAGCGTCTACAATGAGCAGTTCTTC.

The chain links TRBV11-2 to TRBJ2-3, with no clear D. This CDR3 has 16 amino acids. The germline V gene encodes CDR1 SGHAT and CDR2 FQNNGV. V lost 5 bases and J 1 base, leaving 16 bases between the germline ends. For the CDR3, the DNA is TGTGCCAGCAGCGGTCGGCGAGGCGCCCGCACAGATACGCAGTATTTT. This encodes CASSGRRGARTDTQYF.

This clone was recorded once. J is TRBJ2-1 and V is TRBV10-3; 7 bases are a match to TRBD1. This CDR3 comprises 13 residues. V lost 6 bases to trimming and J lost 7 bases; unmatched junction nucleotides: 6. Germline V CDR1 and CDR2: ENHRY, SYGVKD. CDR3 sequence (DNA): TGTGCCATCAGGACCGGGACAGCTAATGAGCAGTTCTTC. This encodes CAIRTGTANEQFF.

The chain is built from TRBV30 and TRBJ1-6; D gene ambiguous. The germline V gene encodes CDR1 GTSNPN and CDR2 SVGIG (reference sequence). Trimming removed 2 bases at V and 9 bases at J, with 5 bases between. This CDR3 comprises 11 residues. The CDR3 spells CAWSISSPLHF. The CDR3 bases are TGTGCCTGGAGTATTTCTTCACCCCTCCACTTT.

The chain has TRBV19 and TRBJ2-2, with 8 bases aligning to TRBD1. J gave up 1 base and V 6 bases, and 4 bases lay outside the gene matches. CDR3 length equals 15 residues. Germline V gene sequence: CDR1 LNHDA, CDR2 SQIVND (reference sequence). The CDR3 reads CASRTGTGNTGELFF. CDR3 sequence (DNA): TGTGCCAGTAGAACCGGGACAGGGAACACCGGGGAGCTGTTTTTT.

The chain uses TRBV7-9 and TRBJ2-7; the D gene is possibly TRBD2 (5 bases). The V end lost 4 bases, the J end lost 0 bases, and 13 bases lay between the germline ends. The CDR3 sequence is 15 residues long. CDR1 is SEHNR and CDR2 is FQNEAQ in the germline V gene (reference sequence). CDR3 sequence reads: CASSSVGGPSYEQYF. The CDR3 region has the DNA TGTGCCAGCAGCTCGGTGGGCGGGCCCTCCTACGAGCAGTACTTC.

This sequence joins TRBV27 and TRBJ1-3; D is uncertain. Per the germline V gene, CDR1 is MNHEY and CDR2 is SMNVEV (reference sequence). Trimming took 5 bases from V and 0 from J, leaving 5 bases between them. The CDR3 has 13 residues. The CDR3 nucleotides read TGTGCCAGCAGTCCAGCCTCTGGAAACACCATATATTTT. Residues: CASSPASGNTIYF.

The V and J genes are TRBV7-9 and TRBJ1-1; 9 bases align to TRBD1. Germline V gives CDR1 SEHNR, CDR2 FQNEAQ (reference sequence). The CDR3 totals 15 residues. V trimming: 2 bases; J trimming: 5 bases; junction bases outside the gene matches: 6. As DNA, the CDR3 is TGTGCCAGCAGCTTATCGGGACAGGGAACGACTGAAGCTTTCTTT. Its translation is CASSLSGQGTTEAFF.